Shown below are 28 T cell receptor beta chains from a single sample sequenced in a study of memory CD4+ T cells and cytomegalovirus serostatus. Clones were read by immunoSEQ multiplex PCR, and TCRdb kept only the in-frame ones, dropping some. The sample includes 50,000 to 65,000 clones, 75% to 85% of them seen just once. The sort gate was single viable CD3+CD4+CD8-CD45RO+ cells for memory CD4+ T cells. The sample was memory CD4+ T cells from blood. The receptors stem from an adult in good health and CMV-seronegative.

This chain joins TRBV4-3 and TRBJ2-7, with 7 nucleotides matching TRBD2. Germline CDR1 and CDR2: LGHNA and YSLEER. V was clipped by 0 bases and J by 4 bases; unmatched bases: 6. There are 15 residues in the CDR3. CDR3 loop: CASSQDWGGRYEQYF. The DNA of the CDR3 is TGCGCCAGCAGCCAAGATTGGGGGGGTAGGTACGAGCAGTACTTC.

The CDR3, as DNA: TGTGCCAGCAGCCTCCGTGCGGGGGCGGTCGGGGAGCTGTTTTTT. It yields the protein CASSLRAGAVGELFF. This chain joins TRBV9 and TRBJ2-2; D may be TRBD2 (7 bases). In germline, CDR1 is SGDLS, CDR2 YYNGEE. The CDR3 is made up of 15 amino acids. V lost 4 bases and J 7 bases, leaving 17 bases between the germline ends.

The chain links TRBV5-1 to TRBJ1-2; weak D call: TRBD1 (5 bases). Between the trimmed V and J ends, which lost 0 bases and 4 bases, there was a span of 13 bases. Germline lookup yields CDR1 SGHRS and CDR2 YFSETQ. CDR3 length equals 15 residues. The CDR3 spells CASSLAGAGLYGYTF. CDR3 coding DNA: TGCGCCAGCAGCTTGGCCGGAGCAGGGCTCTATGGCTACACCTTC. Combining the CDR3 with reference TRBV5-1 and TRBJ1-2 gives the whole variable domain KAGVTQTPRYLIKTRGQQVTLSCSPISGHRSVSWYQQTPGQGLQFLFEYFSETQRNKGNFPGRFSGRQFSNSRSEMNVSTLELGDSALYLCASSLAGAGLYGYTFGSGTRLTVV.

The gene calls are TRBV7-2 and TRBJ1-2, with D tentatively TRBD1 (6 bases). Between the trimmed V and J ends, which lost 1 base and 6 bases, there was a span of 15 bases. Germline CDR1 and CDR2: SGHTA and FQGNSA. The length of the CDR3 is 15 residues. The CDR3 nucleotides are TGTGCCAGCAGCTTAGACAGGGTTGATTTTAATGGCTACACCTTC. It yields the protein CASSLDRVDFNGYTF.

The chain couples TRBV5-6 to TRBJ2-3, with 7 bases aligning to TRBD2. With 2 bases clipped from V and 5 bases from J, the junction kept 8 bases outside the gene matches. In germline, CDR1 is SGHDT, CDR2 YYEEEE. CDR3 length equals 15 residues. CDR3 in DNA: TGTGCCAGCAGCTTCCCCAAGGGAGGGATAGATACGCAGTATTTT. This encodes CASSFPKGGIDTQYF.

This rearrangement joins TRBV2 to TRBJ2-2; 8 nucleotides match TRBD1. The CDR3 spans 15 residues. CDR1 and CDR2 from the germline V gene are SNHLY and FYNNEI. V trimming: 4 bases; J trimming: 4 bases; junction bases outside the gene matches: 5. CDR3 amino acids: CASSAPGQVTGELFF. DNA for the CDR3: TGTGCCAGCAGTGCCCCGGGACAGGTCACCGGGGAGCTGTTTTTT.

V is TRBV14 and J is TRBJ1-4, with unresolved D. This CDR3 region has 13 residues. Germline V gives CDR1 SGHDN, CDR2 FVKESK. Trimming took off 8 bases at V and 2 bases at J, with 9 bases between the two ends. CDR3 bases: TGTGCCAGCCTGGGCGGTACTAATGAAAAACTGTTTTTT. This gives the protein CASLGGTNEKLFF.

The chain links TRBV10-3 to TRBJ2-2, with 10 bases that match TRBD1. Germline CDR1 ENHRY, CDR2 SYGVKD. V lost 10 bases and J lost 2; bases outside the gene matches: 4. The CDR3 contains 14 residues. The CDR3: CATGQGGNTGELFF. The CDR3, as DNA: TGTGCCACCGGACAGGGGGGCAACACCGGGGAGCTGTTTTTT.

The CDR3 reads CASSLQGGYYGYTF. The CDR3 nucleotides read TGCGCCAGCAGCCTCCAGGGGGGCTACTATGGCTACACCTTC. V gene TRBV5-1 combines with J gene TRBJ1-2, with TRBD1 matching over 7 bases. CDR1 and CDR2 from the germline V gene are SGHRS and YFSETQ. The V and J ends lost 4 bases and 3 bases, in that order; junction bases with no gene match: 6. The CDR3 consists of 14 residues.

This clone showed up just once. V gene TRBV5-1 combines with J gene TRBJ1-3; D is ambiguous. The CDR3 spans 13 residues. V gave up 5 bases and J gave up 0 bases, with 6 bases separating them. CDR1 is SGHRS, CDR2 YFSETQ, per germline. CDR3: CASRVPSGNTIYF. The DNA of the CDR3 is TGCGCCAGCAGGGTTCCCTCTGGAAACACCATATATTTT. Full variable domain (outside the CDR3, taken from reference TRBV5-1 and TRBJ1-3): KAGVTQTPRYLIKTRGQQVTLSCSPISGHRSVSWYQQTPGQGLQFLFEYFSETQRNKGNFPGRFSGRQFSNSRSEMNVSTLELGDSALYLCASRVPSGNTIYFGEGSWLTVV.

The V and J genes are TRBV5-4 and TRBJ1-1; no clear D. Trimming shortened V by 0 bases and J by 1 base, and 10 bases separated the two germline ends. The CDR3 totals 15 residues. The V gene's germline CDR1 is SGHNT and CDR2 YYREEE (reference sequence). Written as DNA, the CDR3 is TGTGCCAGCAGCTTGGGTTCCTATCGGAACACTGAAGCTTTCTTT. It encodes CASSLGSYRNTEAFF.

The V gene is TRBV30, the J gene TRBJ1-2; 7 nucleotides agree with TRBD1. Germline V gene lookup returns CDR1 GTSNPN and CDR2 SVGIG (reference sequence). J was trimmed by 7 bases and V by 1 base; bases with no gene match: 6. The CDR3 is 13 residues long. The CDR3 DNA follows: TGTGCCTGGAGTGCCGGGACAGATTCTGGCTACACCTTC. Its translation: CAWSAGTDSGYTF.

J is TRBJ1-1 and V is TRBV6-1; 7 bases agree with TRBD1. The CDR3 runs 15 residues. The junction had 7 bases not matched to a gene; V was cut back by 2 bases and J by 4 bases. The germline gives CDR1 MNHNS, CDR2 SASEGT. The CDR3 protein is CASSERPGGITEAFF. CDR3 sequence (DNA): TGTGCCAGCAGTGAACGGCCAGGGGGAATCACTGAAGCTTTCTTT.

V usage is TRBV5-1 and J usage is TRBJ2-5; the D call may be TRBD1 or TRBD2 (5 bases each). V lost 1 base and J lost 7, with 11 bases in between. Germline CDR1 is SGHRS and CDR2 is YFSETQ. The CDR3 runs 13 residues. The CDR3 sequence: CASSLTGPGTQYF. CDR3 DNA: TGCGCCAGCAGCTTGACGGGGCCGGGGACCCAGTACTTC. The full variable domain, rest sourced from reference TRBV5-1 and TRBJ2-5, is KAGVTQTPRYLIKTRGQQVTLSCSPISGHRSVSWYQQTPGQGLQFLFEYFSETQRNKGNFPGRFSGRQFSNSRSEMNVSTLELGDSALYLCASSLTGPGTQYFGPGTRLLVL.

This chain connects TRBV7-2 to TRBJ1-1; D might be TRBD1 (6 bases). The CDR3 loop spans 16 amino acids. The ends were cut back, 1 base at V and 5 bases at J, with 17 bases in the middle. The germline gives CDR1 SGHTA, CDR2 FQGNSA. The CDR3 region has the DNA TGTGCCAGCAGCTTAGAGGGTCTGGAGGGGGAAACTGAAGCTTTCTTT. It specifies CASSLEGLEGETEAFF.

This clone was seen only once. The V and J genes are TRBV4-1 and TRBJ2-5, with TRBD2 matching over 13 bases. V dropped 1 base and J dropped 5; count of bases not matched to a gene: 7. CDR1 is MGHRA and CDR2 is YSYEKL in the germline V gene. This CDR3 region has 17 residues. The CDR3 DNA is TGCGCCAGCAGCCAAGCGACACTAGCGGGGGGGAGGGAGACCCAGTACTTC. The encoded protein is CASSQATLAGGRETQYF.

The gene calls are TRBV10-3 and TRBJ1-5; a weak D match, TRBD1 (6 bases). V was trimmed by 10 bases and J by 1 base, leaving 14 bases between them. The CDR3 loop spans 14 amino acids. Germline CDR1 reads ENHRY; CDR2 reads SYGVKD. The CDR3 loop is CATGAQGSNQPQHF. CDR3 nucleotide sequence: TGTGCCACCGGGGCACAGGGAAGCAATCAGCCCCAGCATTTT.

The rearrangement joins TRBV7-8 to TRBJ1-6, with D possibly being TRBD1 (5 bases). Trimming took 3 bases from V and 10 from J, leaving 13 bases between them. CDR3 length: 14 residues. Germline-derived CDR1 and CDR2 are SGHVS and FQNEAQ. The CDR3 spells CASSFGTVDSPLHF. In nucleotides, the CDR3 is TGTGCCAGCAGCTTTGGGACGGTTGACTCACCCCTCCACTTT.

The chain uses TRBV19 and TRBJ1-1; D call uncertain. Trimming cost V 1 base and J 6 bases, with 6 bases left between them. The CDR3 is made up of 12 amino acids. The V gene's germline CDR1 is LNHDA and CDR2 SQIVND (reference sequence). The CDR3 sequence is CASSIGVSEAFF. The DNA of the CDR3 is TGTGCCAGTAGTATAGGCGTCTCTGAAGCTTTCTTT.

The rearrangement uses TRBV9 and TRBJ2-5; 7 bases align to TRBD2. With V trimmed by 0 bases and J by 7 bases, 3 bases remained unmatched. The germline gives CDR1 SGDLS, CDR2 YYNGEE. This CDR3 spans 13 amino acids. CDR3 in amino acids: CASSVGSGGTQYF. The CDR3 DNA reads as TGTGCCAGCAGCGTAGGGTCGGGGGGGACCCAGTACTTC.

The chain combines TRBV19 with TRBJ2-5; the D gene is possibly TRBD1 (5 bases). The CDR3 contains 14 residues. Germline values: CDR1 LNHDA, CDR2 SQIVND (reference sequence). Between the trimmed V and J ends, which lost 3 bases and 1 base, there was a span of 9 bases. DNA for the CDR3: TGTGCCAGTAGTATGGTAGGGGTCCAAGAGACCCAGTACTTC. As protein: CASSMVGVQETQYF.

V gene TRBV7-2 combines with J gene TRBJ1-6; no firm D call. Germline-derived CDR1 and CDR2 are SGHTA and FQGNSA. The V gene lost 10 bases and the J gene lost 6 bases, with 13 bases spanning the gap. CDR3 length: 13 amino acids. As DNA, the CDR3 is TGTGCCATTCAAGCGAGCCCTAATTCACCCCTCCACTTT. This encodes CAIQASPNSPLHF.

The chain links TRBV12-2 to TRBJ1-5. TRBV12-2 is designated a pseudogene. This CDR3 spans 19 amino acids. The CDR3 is CASRWSLNHPPGRNQPQHF. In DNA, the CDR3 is TGTGCAAGTCGCTGGTCCCTTAACCACCCCCCGGGGCGAAATCAGCCCCAGCATTTT.

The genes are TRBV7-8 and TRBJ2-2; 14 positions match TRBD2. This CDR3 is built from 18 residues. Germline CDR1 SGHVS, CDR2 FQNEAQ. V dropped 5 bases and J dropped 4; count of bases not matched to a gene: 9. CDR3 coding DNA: TGTGCCAGCAGCAAACGGACTAGCGGGGGGTCGGGCACCGGGGAGCTGTTTTTT. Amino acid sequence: CASSKRTSGGSGTGELFF.

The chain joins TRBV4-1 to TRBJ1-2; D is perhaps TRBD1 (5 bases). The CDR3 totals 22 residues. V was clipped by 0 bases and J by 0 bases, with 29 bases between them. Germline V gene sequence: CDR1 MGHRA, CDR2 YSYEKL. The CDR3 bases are TGCGCCAGCAGCCAAGACCCATGGGCCAGGGACCTATTAAAGGGTACTAACTATGGCTACACCTTC. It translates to CASSQDPWARDLLKGTNYGYTF.

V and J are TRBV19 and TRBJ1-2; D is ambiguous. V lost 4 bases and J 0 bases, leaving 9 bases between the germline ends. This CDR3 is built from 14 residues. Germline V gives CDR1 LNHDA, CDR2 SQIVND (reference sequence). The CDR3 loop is CASSNAGTNYGYTF. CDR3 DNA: TGTGCCAGTAGTAACGCGGGGACTAACTATGGCTACACCTTC.

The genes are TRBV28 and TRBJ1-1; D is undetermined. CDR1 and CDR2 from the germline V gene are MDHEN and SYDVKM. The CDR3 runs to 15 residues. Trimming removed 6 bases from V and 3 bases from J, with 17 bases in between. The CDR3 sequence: CASSPPKGRYTEAFF. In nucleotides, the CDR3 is TGTGCCAGCAGCCCTCCAAAGGGTCGGTACACTGAAGCTTTCTTT.

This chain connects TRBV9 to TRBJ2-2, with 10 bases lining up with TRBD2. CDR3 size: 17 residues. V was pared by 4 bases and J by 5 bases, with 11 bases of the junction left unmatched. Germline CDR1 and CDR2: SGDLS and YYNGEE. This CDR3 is CASSTRGLAGVTGELFF. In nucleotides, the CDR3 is TGTGCCAGCAGCACGCGGGGGCTAGCGGGGGTAACCGGGGAGCTGTTTTTT.